This TCR beta chain stems from a study of regulatory T cells in long-lasting Graves disease. In building TCR beta libraries, iRepertoire HTBI primers were used together with Arm-PCR of CDR3 regions. MiXCR, applied by TCRdb to the multiplex PCR reads, yields one record per CDR3 protein. Among about 200,000 distinct CDR3 sequences listed, around 20% were seen once. The sample holds a few counts of this clonotype. The germline gives CDR1 LNHDA, CDR2 SQIVND (reference sequence). This CDR3 contains 16 residues. Trimming at V came to 9 bases and at J to 7 bases, leaving 18 bases not matched to a gene. The time point is: newly diagnosed GD, antithyroid drugs for less than 3 months. The TCR library was prepared using RNA isolated from PBMCs. The same specimen was also included in a second study, on T cells in Graves' hyperthyroidism and ophthalmopathy. That study adds: Primed by the HTBI set, a first-round RT-PCR was run on the TCR CDR3.

The TCR originated in a woman aged 30 to 39 with Graves disease. V is TRBV19 and J is TRBJ1-1; 9 bases align to TRBD1. Source: peripheral blood mononuclear cells (PBMCs), taken at new diagnosis, from a patient treated with antithyroid drugs. CDR3 residues: CASSLLQDRGLGEAFF. CDR3 bases: TGTGCCAGCAGCTTGCTCCAGGACAGGGGTTTGGGTGAAGCTTTCTTT.